The 11 T cell receptor beta chains in this list originate from one sample, sequenced in a study of blood T cells in healthy people across ages. Alongside a J-beta primer mix, a sample-barcoded 5' primer served in a second PCR lasting roughly 6 to 11 cycles. TCRdb re-analysed the 5' RACE reads in MiXCR, keeping a single row per CDR3 protein. The sample includes around 650,000 distinct CDR3 sequences, less than 45% of them seen just once. The sample taken for sequencing was blood. The receptors here all came from a man aged 80 or over in good health.

The chain links TRBV29-1 to TRBJ1-1; 8 positions match TRBD1. The junction had 5 bases not matched to a gene; V was cut back by 5 bases and J by 6 bases. CDR3 length: 12 residues. CDR1 and CDR2 (germline): SQVTM, ANQGSEA. DNA of the CDR3: TGCAGCGTTTACAGGGGGAGGTCTGAAGCTTTCTTT. The encoded protein is CSVYRGRSEAFF.

This clonotype was recorded once. The genes are TRBV6-2 or TRBV6-3 and TRBJ2-1; a possible D gene is TRBD1 (7 bases). This CDR3 is built from 15 residues. Germline V gene lookup returns CDR1 MNHEY and CDR2 SVGEGT. Deletions cut 7 bases from V and 9 bases from J, with 22 bases between. This chain's CDR3 is CASNQGGTDRSEQFF. The CDR3 nucleotides are TGTGCCAGCAACCAAGGGGGGACAGATCGGAGTGAGCAGTTCTTC.

This clonotype has just a few counts. The chain carries TRBV9 and TRBJ2-1; 8 bases match TRBD2. The CDR3 is 16 residues long. J was trimmed by 0 bases and V by 0 bases; bases with no gene match: 2. CDR1 SGDLS and CDR2 YYNGEE come from the germline V gene. CDR3 coding DNA: TGTGCCAGCAGCGTAGATCGGGGGGGCTCCTACAATGAGCAGTTCTTC. Amino acids: CASSVDRGGSYNEQFF.

This clonotype was detected a few times. This rearrangement joins TRBV24-1 to TRBJ2-3; D might be TRBD2 (6 bases). The CDR3 totals 17 residues. Germline lookup yields CDR1 KGHDR and CDR2 SFDVKD. Between the trimmed V and J ends, which lost 3 bases and 2 bases, there was a span of 17 bases. CDR3 bases: TGTGCCACCAGTGATCCCCTAGCGCCCACCTTCACAGATACGCAGTATTTT. It specifies CATSDPLAPTFTDTQYF.

A remark on this clonotype: A much larger clonotype is one base distant, so this may be a read error. The chain uses TRBV12-3 or TRBV12-4 and TRBJ2-1, with TRBD2 matching over 9 bases. V trimming: 6 bases; J trimming: 6 bases; junction bases outside the gene matches: 15. The CDR3 is made up of 17 amino acids. The CDR3 region has the DNA TGTGCCAGCAGCCCCCGAGGGGCGGGAGGGCCGAGCAATGAGCAGTTCTTC. Encoded protein: CASSPRGAGGPSNEQFF.

This clonotype has more than one count but fewer than ten. The rearrangement joins TRBV29-1 to TRBJ2-7; D call uncertain. Germline values: CDR1 SQVTM, CDR2 ANQGSEA. Trimming removed 1 base at V and 3 bases at J, with 7 bases between. The CDR3 consists of 12 residues. CDR3 residues: CSVEVPSYEQYF. DNA of the CDR3: TGCAGCGTTGAAGTCCCCAGCTACGAGCAGTACTTC.

The V and J genes are TRBV11-3 and TRBJ2-5, with 14 positions matching TRBD2. The length of the CDR3 is 16 residues. Germline CDR1 reads SGHNT; CDR2 reads YENEEA. The J segment lost 4 bases and the V segment lost 5 bases, leaving 6 bases of the junction unmatched. The CDR3 protein is CASSRAGLAGAETQYF. The CDR3 nucleotides are TGTGCCAGCAGCCGCGCGGGACTAGCGGGAGCAGAGACCCAGTACTTC.

The chain carries TRBV18 and TRBJ2-7; TRBD1 matches 9 bases. The J call may be in error: the DNA end matches TRBJ2-5 better. The germline CDR1 and CDR2 sequences are KGHSH and LQKENI. The CDR3 totals 15 residues. The CDR3: CASSLSGTGSETQYF. DNA for the CDR3: TGTGCCAGCTCACTGTCCGGGACAGGGAGTGAGACCCAGTACTTC.

This clonotype was picked up a small number of times. V gene TRBV7-9 combines with J gene TRBJ2-4, with TRBD1 identical over 9 bases. V lost 4 bases, J lost 8 bases, and 6 bases stayed unmatched. Germline V gene lookup returns CDR1 SEHNR and CDR2 FQNEAQ (reference sequence). This CDR3 spans 14 amino acids. CDR3 protein: CASSSGTGFDIQYF. DNA for the CDR3: TGTGCCAGCAGCTCCGGGACAGGGTTCGACATTCAGTACTTC.

J is TRBJ1-2 and V is TRBV18; 9 bases are a match to TRBD1. J was trimmed by 3 bases and V by 3 bases; bases with no gene match: 5. Germline assignment: CDR1 KGHSH and CDR2 LQKENI. CDR3 size: 15 residues. CDR3 sequence: CASSPLGQGDYGYTF. The CDR3 coding sequence is TGTGCCAGCTCACCGCTGGGACAGGGAGACTATGGCTACACCTTC.

The J gene is TRBJ2-1, the V gene TRBV3-1; D is unclear. Looked up from germline, CDR1 is LGHDT and CDR2 is YNNKEL (reference sequence). The V gene lost 1 base and the J gene lost 4 bases, with 11 bases spanning the gap. The CDR3 runs to 15 residues. The CDR3, as DNA: TGTGCCAGCAGCCAAGGGGCCCCTTTTTACAATGAGCAGTTCTTC. Translated, it gives CASSQGAPFYNEQFF.